The 11 T cell receptor beta chains below were found in one sample sequenced in a study of cytomegalovirus exposure and HLA in healthy donors (dated by TCRdb to between 2016 and 2019). Preparation of the library involved the immunoSEQ multiplex PCR assay. For the multiplex PCR, a mixture combining 60 forward primers for TCR Vbeta segments and 13 reverse primers for TCR Jbeta segments was used. Drawn from immuneACCESS, this table holds only the in-frame rearrangements with V and J called that TCRdb kept. Clones are partly lost; checked studies trace under half to an unresolved V gene and leave the rest unexplained. This sample has 150,000 to 200,000 clones in its table, and about four fifths of those were observed once. The leading ten clones occupy roughly 1.5% of the sample. Source material: PBMCs. The receptors were gathered from a girl under 18 in good health and CMV-seropositive.

CDR3 coding DNA: TGCGCCAGCAGCGAGGGACTAGCGGGGAATGAGCAGTTCTTC. Translated: CASSEGLAGNEQFF. This chain connects TRBV5-1 to TRBJ2-1; 13 bases agree with TRBD2. J lost 7 bases, V lost 4 bases, and 2 bases had no gene match. The CDR3 has 14 residues. The V gene's germline CDR1 is SGHRS and CDR2 YFSETQ.

The table lists this clone with a count of one. The V gene is TRBV7-9, the J gene TRBJ1-2; perhaps TRBD1 as D (6 bases). The germline V gene has CDR1 SEHNR and CDR2 FQNEAQ (reference sequence). The CDR3 has 15 amino acids. Trimming stripped 4 bases from V and 4 bases from J, with 16 bases between. The CDR3 DNA is TGTGCCAGCAGCTCTGGGGCAGGGGTAGGCTATGGCTACACCTTC. Its protein product is CASSSGAGVGYGYTF.

V and J are TRBV25-1 and TRBJ2-7, with 8 bases fitting TRBD1. The CDR3 runs to 16 residues. In germline, CDR1 is MGHDK, CDR2 SYGVNS. V was pared by 4 bases and J by 2 bases, with 10 bases of the junction left unmatched. The CDR3 reads CASSATPGTGTYEQYF. Here the CDR3 DNA reads TGTGCCAGCAGTGCCACTCCCGGGACAGGAACCTACGAGCAGTACTTC.

This chain connects TRBV7-9 to TRBJ2-1; D is unclear. The CDR3 has 13 amino acids. The germline V and J ends were trimmed by 1 base and 7 bases, with 8 bases remaining between them. CDR1 SEHNR and CDR2 FQNEAQ come from the germline V gene (reference sequence). CDR3 DNA sequence: TGTGCCAGCAGCTTAGTTTCTTTGAATGAGCAGTTCTTC. Its translation is CASSLVSLNEQFF.

About this clone: The junction does not match germline at one end; this may be a read error. This chain joins TRBV2 and TRBJ2-2, with D perhaps TRBD1 (9 bases). The CDR3 extends over 15 amino acids. Germline V gene sequence: CDR1 SNHLY, CDR2 FYNNEI. The CDR3 DNA follows: TGTGCCAGCAGTGTAGAACAGGGGGCAAGCGGGGGGCTGTTTTTT. Its protein product is CASSVEQGASGGLFF.

This chain connects TRBV6-1 to TRBJ2-7, with a possible D match to TRBD1 (5 bases). The CDR3 totals 14 residues. The germline V gene encodes CDR1 MNHNS and CDR2 SASEGT. Trimming removed 1 base at V and 0 bases at J, with 7 bases between. In DNA form, the CDR3 reads TGTGCCAGCAGTGAAGTTCAGGGCTCCTACGAGCAGTACTTC. This gives the protein CASSEVQGSYEQYF.

This clone has a single count. The chain recombines TRBV6-4 with TRBJ2-3; TRBD1 matches at 9 bases. With 3 bases clipped from V and 3 bases from J, the junction kept 4 bases outside the gene matches. Germline V lookup: CDR1 MRHNA, CDR2 SNTAGT. This CDR3 has 15 residues. CDR3 in amino acids: CASSEGTGSTDTQYF. CDR3 nucleotide sequence: TGTGCCAGCAGTGAGGGGACAGGGTCGACAGATACGCAGTATTTT.

This clone has only a few counts. J is TRBJ1-2 and V is TRBV6-5; 7 bases are shared with TRBD1. This CDR3 has 12 amino acids. Germline V gene lookup returns CDR1 MNHEY and CDR2 SVGAGI. The junction had 5 bases not matched to a gene; V was cut back by 5 bases and J by 8 bases. The DNA for the CDR3 is TGTGCCAGCAGTCGACAGGGAAGGGGCTACACCTTC. Its protein is CASSRQGRGYTF.

The chain is built from TRBV4-1 and TRBJ1-3, with D possibly being TRBD1 (6 bases). Germline V lookup: CDR1 MGHRA, CDR2 YSYEKL. This CDR3 is built from 15 residues. Trimming took 2 bases from V and 3 from J, leaving 11 bases between them. CDR3 amino acids: CASSQILQGGNTIYF. CDR3 DNA sequence: TGCGCCAGCAGCCAAATCTTACAGGGTGGAAACACCATATATTTT.

V gene TRBV4-2 combines with J gene TRBJ2-2; TRBD2 matches at 15 bases. CDR3 length: 18 residues. CDR1 and CDR2 (germline): LGHNA, YNFKEQ. J gave up 4 bases and V 4 bases, and 7 bases lay outside the gene matches. The CDR3 here is CASSLRTSGGAVTGELFF. As DNA, the CDR3 is TGTGCCAGCAGCCTCAGGACTAGCGGGGGGGCTGTCACCGGGGAGCTGTTTTTT.

CDR3 amino acids: CASSEGGVDTDTQYF. The CDR3 DNA reads TGTGCCAGCAGTGAAGGAGGGGTTGACACAGATACGCAGTATTTT. The chain recombines TRBV6-4 with TRBJ2-3; maybe TRBD2 (6 bases). The CDR3 runs to 15 residues. Germline assignment: CDR1 MRHNA and CDR2 SNTAGT. V lost 3 bases and J 2 bases, leaving 12 bases between the germline ends.